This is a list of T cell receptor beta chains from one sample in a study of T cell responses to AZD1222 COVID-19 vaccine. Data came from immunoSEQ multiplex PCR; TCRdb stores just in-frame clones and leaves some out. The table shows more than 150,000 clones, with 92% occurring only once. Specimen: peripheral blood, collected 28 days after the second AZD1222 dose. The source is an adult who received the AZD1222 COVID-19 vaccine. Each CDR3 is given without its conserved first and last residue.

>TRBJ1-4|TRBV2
ASIRDRETNEKLF
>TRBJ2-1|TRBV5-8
ASSPTQHRGGEQF
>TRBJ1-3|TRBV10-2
ASSESVGGPGNTIY
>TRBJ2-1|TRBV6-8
ASSYHLDRVCANEQF
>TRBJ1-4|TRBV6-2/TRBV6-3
ASSAGGGLEKLF
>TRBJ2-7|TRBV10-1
ASRPAGAYEQY
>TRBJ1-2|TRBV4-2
ASSQEWDSYYGYT
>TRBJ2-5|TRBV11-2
ASSLDASGGVRETQY
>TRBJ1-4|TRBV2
ASRRGRGEKLF
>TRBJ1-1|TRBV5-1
ASSSLGQGDTEAF
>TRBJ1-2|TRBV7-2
ASSLLRQGGYYGYT
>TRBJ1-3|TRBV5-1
ASSLAGDTADTIY
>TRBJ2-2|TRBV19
ASINPGLAENTGELF
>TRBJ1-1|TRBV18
ASSPSPDKVSVAF
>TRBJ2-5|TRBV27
ASSSVPLVQETQY
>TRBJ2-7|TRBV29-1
SVELVHKSSYEQY
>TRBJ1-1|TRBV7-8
ASSLRETGDTEAF
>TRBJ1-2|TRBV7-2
ASSPRQGGGYT
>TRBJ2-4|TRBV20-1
SARPRGIQY
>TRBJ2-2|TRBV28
ASSFRGGPNTGELF
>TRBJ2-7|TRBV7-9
ASSPPGTGTFYEQY
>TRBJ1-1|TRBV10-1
ARYRDSSNTEAF
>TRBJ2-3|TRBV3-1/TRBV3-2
ASSQEFRDSHTDTQY
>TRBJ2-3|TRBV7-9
ASSSDTSVLFSTDTQY
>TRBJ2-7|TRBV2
ASIRERGYEQY
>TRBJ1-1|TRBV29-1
SVERERAF
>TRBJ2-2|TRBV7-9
ASSLRAGANTGELF
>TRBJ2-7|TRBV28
ASSSRDSLAYEQY
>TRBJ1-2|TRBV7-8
ASSRQLREGYT
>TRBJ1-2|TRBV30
AWSPRNYGYT
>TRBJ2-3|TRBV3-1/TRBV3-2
ASSQGAQRGSTDTQY
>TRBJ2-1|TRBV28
ASSFKQGWNEQF
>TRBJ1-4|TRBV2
ASSVAGTGTNEKLF
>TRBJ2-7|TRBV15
ATSREGLAGGDYEQY
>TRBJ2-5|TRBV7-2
ASSPDAGRVLETQY
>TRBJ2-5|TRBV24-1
ATSDYAGEETQY
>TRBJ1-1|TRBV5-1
ASSSTVNTEAF
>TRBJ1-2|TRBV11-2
ASSSFFQGADGYT
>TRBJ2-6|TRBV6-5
ALLRTGANVLT
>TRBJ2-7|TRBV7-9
ASSFSAYEQY
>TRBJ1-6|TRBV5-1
ASSSSGPPLH
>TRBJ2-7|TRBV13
ASSLRVVSYEQY
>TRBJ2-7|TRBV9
ASSVGPNYEQY